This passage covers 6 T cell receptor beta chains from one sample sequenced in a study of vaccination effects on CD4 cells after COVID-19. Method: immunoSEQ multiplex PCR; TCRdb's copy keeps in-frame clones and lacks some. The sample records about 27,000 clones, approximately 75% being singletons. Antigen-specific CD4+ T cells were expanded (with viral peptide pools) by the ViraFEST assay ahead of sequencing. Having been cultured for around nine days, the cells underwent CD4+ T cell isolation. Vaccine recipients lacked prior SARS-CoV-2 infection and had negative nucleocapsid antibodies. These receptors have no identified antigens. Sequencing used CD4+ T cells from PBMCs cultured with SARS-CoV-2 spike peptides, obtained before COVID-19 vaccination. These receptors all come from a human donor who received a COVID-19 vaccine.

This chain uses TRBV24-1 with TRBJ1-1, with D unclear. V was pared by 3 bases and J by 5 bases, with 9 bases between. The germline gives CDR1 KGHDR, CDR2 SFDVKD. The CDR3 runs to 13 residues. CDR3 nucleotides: TGTGCCACCAGTGATCCCCAGAGGACTGAAGCTTTCTTT. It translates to CATSDPQRTEAFF.

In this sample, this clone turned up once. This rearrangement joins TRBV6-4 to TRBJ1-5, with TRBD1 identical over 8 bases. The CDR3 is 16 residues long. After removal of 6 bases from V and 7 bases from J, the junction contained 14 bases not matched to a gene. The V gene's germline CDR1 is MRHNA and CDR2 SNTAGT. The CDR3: CASRTDAGGRRQPQHF. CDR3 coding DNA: TGTGCCAGCAGGACCGATGCAGGGGGCAGAAGACAGCCCCAGCATTTT.

CDR3 nucleotide sequence: TGTGCCAGCAGCTTGGGGCAGAACGAGCAGTACTTC. As protein: CASSLGQNEQYF. The chain joins TRBV7-9 to TRBJ2-7, with D maybe TRBD1 (5 bases). The CDR3 runs 12 residues. CDR1 and CDR2 from the germline V gene are SEHNR and FQNEAQ (reference sequence). V lost 3 bases and J 5 bases, leaving 8 bases between the germline ends.

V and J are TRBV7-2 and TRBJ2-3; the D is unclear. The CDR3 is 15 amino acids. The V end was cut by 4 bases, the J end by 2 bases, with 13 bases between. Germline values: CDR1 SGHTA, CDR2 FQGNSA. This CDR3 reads CASSSQAAHTDTQYF. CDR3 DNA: TGTGCCAGCAGCTCCCAAGCCGCACACACAGATACGCAGTATTTT. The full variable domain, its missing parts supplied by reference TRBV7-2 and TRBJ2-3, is GAGVSQSPSNKVTEKGKDVELRCDPISGHTALYWYRQSLGQGLEFLIYFQGNSAPDKSGLPSDRFSAERTGGSVSTLTIQRTQQEDSAVYLCASSSQAAHTDTQYFGPGTRLTVL.

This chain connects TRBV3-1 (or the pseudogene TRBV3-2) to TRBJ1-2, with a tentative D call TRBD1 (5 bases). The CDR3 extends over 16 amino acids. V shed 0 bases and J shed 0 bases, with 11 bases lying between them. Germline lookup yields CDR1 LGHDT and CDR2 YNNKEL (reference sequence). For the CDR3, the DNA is TGTGCCAGCAGCCAAGAGGGGGGACTTGCTAACTATGGCTACACCTTC. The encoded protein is CASSQEGGLANYGYTF.

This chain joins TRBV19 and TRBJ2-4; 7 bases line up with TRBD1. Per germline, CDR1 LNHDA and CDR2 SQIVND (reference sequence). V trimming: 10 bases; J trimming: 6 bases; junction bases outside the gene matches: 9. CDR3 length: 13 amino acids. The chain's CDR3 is CATERPGGNIQYF. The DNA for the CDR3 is TGTGCCACTGAAAGGCCAGGGGGAAACATTCAGTACTTC.